A single sample is the source of the 32 T cell receptor beta chains below, sequenced in a study of blood T cell repertoires in COVID-19. Using immunoSEQ multiplex PCR, the repertoire was profiled, and TCRdb retains in-frame clones only, with some absent. The table shows under 250,000 clones, with 80% to 90% occurring only once. The sequencing input was peripheral blood. These receptors came from a man over 45 with acute or convalescent COVID-19.

V and J are TRBV11-3 and TRBJ2-3; 7 nucleotides match TRBD1. V was clipped by 6 bases and J by 4 bases; unmatched bases: 7. Germline CDR1 SGHNT, CDR2 YENEEA. The CDR3 sequence is 14 residues long. The CDR3 nucleotides read TGTGCCAGCAGACCGGGACAGAGCTCAGATACGCAGTATTTT. This codes for CASRPGQSSDTQYF.

The table lists this clone with a count of one. J is TRBJ2-5 and V is TRBV5-1; 7 nucleotides agree with TRBD2. V lost 4 bases, J lost 2 bases, and 8 bases stayed unmatched. Germline V CDR1 and CDR2: SGHRS, YFSETQ. The CDR3 runs 15 residues. CDR3 DNA sequence: TGCGCCAGCAGCCCAGCGGGAAGTACTCAAGAGACCCAGTACTTC. This codes for CASSPAGSTQETQYF.

The chain couples TRBV28 to TRBJ1-2; D uncertain. The CDR3 contains 15 residues. Trimming cost V 1 base and J 2 bases, with 11 bases left between them. Germline loops: CDR1 MDHEN, CDR2 SYDVKM. DNA of the CDR3: TGTGCCAGCAGTTTATCTGGCAGCGGGAACTATGGCTACACCTTC. It is translated as CASSLSGSGNYGYTF.

This clone was counted only a few times. This rearrangement joins TRBV7-2 to TRBJ2-7, with D possibly matching TRBD2 (6 bases). CDR1 is SGHTA and CDR2 is FQGNSA in the germline V gene. This CDR3 is 14 amino acids long. V shed 1 base and J shed 2 bases, with 9 bases lying between them. CDR3: CASSLGLVTYEQYF. The CDR3 nucleotides read TGTGCCAGCAGCTTAGGACTAGTAACCTACGAGCAGTACTTC.

The chain uses TRBV18 and TRBJ2-5, with 7 positions matching TRBD1. The CDR3 length is 15 residues. The V gene end was trimmed by 5 bases and the J gene end by 3 bases; junction bases not matched to a gene: 9. Per the germline V gene, CDR1 is KGHSH and CDR2 is LQKENI. The CDR3 spells CASSERQGTEETQYF. The CDR3 coding sequence is TGTGCCAGCTCAGAGAGACAGGGTACTGAAGAGACCCAGTACTTC.

V usage is TRBV18 and J usage is TRBJ1-4; D is uncertain. Germline assignment: CDR1 KGHSH and CDR2 LQKENI. V lost 5 bases, J lost 0 bases, and 7 bases lay in between. This CDR3 is built from 14 residues. CDR3 in DNA: TGTGCCAGCTCAGTCGAGACAACTAATGAAAAACTGTTTTTT. Encoded protein: CASSVETTNEKLFF.

The chain couples TRBV5-4 to TRBJ2-5; TRBD1 matches at 7 bases. This CDR3 has 16 residues. Trimming cost V 5 bases and J 2 bases; bases outside gene matches: 12. Per germline, CDR1 SGHNT and CDR2 YYREEE (reference sequence). CDR3: CASSPGKTTGQETQYF. The CDR3 coding sequence is TGTGCCAGCAGTCCCGGGAAAACGACAGGGCAAGAGACCCAGTACTTC.

The chain recombines TRBV19 with TRBJ2-7, with 8 bases identical to TRBD1. The CDR3 contains 14 residues. Losses at the gene ends were 2 bases for V and 6 bases for J; bases not matched to a gene: 6. Germline V gene data show CDR1 as LNHDA and CDR2 as SQIVND (reference sequence). The CDR3 sequence is CASSISDRGSEQYF. Here the CDR3 DNA reads TGTGCCAGTAGTATATCTGACAGGGGAAGCGAGCAGTACTTC.

Of note for this clone: At the DNA level, this CDR3 is encoded by other sequences in the same sample as well. V gene TRBV5-1 combines with J gene TRBJ2-7; weak D call: TRBD1 (5 bases). The CDR3 has 12 residues. V lost 3 bases to trimming and J lost 4 bases, with 8 bases between them. Germline assignment: CDR1 SGHRS and CDR2 YFSETQ. CDR3 loop: CASSSDSYEQYF. The DNA for the CDR3 is TGCGCCAGCAGCTCCGACAGTTACGAGCAGTACTTC.

The chain combines TRBV7-8 with TRBJ2-1; no clear D. V shed 5 bases and J shed 5 bases, with 13 bases lying between them. Germline loops: CDR1 SGHVS, CDR2 FQNEAQ. The CDR3 extends over 14 amino acids. CDR3 DNA sequence: TGTGCCAGCAGCCGGTCCCAGAACAACAATGAGCAGTTCTTC. This sequence encodes CASSRSQNNNEQFF.

The chain recombines TRBV12-3 or TRBV12-4 with TRBJ1-2, with 7 bases identical to TRBD1. The CDR3 is 13 residues long. J gave up 7 bases and V 5 bases, and 7 bases lay outside the gene matches. The CDR3 region has the DNA TGTGCCAGCAGTCTCCGACAGGGCTCTGGCTACACCTTC. This sequence encodes CASSLRQGSGYTF.

This sequence joins TRBV19 and TRBJ2-4, with 7 bases aligning to TRBD2. Trimming at V came to 3 bases and at J to 2 bases, leaving 4 bases not matched to a gene. Per germline, CDR1 LNHDA and CDR2 SQIVND (reference sequence). The CDR3 runs to 15 residues. CDR3 residues: CASSIGGKSKNIQYF. The CDR3 region has the DNA TGTGCCAGTAGTATCGGGGGGAAATCCAAAAACATTCAGTACTTC.

J is TRBJ2-7 and V is TRBV6-6, with TRBD2 identical over 8 bases. This CDR3 spans 13 amino acids. Looked up from germline, CDR1 is MNHNY and CDR2 is SVGAGI (reference sequence). Unmatched junction bases numbered 2, after V lost 2 bases and J lost 5 bases. The CDR3 sequence: CASSYPGRDEQYF. CDR3 nucleotide sequence: TGTGCCAGCAGTTACCCCGGGAGGGACGAGCAGTACTTC.

This chain links TRBV15 with TRBJ2-1; 9 positions match TRBD2. Looked up from germline, CDR1 is LNHNV and CDR2 is YYDKDF (reference sequence). The CDR3 is 16 amino acids. V shed 6 bases, J shed 7 bases, and the junction held 13 bases outside the gene matches. In DNA form, the CDR3 reads TGTGCCACCAGGCCGATAGCGGGAGTGGGATGGAATGAGCAGTTCTTC. It specifies CATRPIAGVGWNEQFF. Combining the CDR3 with reference TRBV15 and TRBJ2-1 gives the whole variable domain DAMVIQNPRYQVTQFGKPVTLSCSQTLNHNVMYWYQQKSSQAPKLLFHYYDKDFNNEADTPDNFQSRRPNTSFCFLDIRSPGLGDTAMYLCATRPIAGVGWNEQFFGPGTRLTVL.

This sequence joins TRBV7-9 and TRBJ2-1; TRBD1 matches at 7 bases. CDR1 and CDR2 from the germline V gene are SEHNR and FQNEAQ (reference sequence). The CDR3 extends over 17 amino acids. Trimming took 3 bases from V and 5 from J; bases not matched to a gene: 13. In DNA, the CDR3 is TGTGCCAGCAGCTTTCCCCCGACAGGGATTGCCAACAATGAGCAGTTCTTC. This gives the protein CASSFPPTGIANNEQFF.

The rearrangement uses TRBV2 and TRBJ1-2; no firm D call. V was pared by 2 bases and J by 4 bases, with 11 bases between. Germline V CDR1 and CDR2: SNHLY, FYNNEI. The CDR3 extends over 14 amino acids. CDR3 in amino acids: CASSEFSNSYGYTF. CDR3 nucleotides: TGTGCCAGCAGTGAATTCTCGAACAGCTATGGCTACACCTTC.

The rearrangement uses TRBV19 and TRBJ1-3; 10 bases agree with TRBD1. V shed 0 bases and J 1 base; nucleotides not matched to a gene: 9. This CDR3 is built from 19 residues. CDR1 is LNHDA, CDR2 SQIVND, per germline (reference sequence). CDR3 nucleotide sequence: TGTGCCAGTAGTATAGAGGACAGGGGGACGATTTCTTCTGGAAACACCATATATTTT. This translates into CASSIEDRGTISSGNTIYF.

This chain uses TRBV7-3 with TRBJ1-6, with a tentative D call TRBD1 (5 bases). The ends were cut back, 0 bases at V and 9 bases at J, with 6 bases in the middle. The germline V gene encodes CDR1 SGHTA and CDR2 FQGTGA. The CDR3 is 13 amino acids. The chain's CDR3 is CASSLTGRSPLHF. CDR3 in DNA: TGTGCCAGCAGCTTAACGGGGCGTTCACCCCTCCACTTT.

V is TRBV9 and J is TRBJ1-1; 9 bases line up with TRBD1. V trimming: 5 bases; J trimming: 10 bases; junction bases outside the gene matches: 6. Germline CDR1 is SGDLS and CDR2 is YYNGEE. The CDR3 length is 12 residues. CDR3 nucleotide sequence: TGTGCCAGCAGAGGACAGGGGAGAGGAGCTTTCTTT. Protein sequence: CASRGQGRGAFF.

J is TRBJ2-2 and V is TRBV10-2; the match to TRBD1 covers 8 bases. In germline, CDR1 is WSHSY, CDR2 SAAADI. The CDR3 consists of 15 residues. V was clipped by 6 bases and J by 1 base; unmatched bases: 4. The CDR3 region is CASRPGTGNTGELFF. In DNA, the CDR3 is TGCGCCAGCAGACCCGGGACAGGGAACACCGGGGAGCTGTTTTTT.

The chain couples TRBV6-5 to TRBJ1-4, with TRBD1 as a possible D gene (5 bases). CDR1 and CDR2 (germline): MNHEY, SVGAGI. CDR3 length: 14 amino acids. V was cut by 5 bases and J by 9 bases, with 16 bases left in between. The CDR3 DNA follows: TGTGCCAGCAGTAGTCGACAGTTCCCGCAAAAACTGTTTTTT. Protein product: CASSSRQFPQKLFF.

The gene calls are TRBV25-1 and TRBJ1-2, with 8 bases lining up with TRBD1. The J segment lost 4 bases and the V segment lost 1 base, leaving 5 bases of the junction unmatched. Germline V CDR1 and CDR2: MGHDK, SYGVNS. This CDR3 contains 15 residues. The CDR3: CASSESGTGFYGYTF. The CDR3 DNA reads TGTGCCAGCAGTGAATCAGGGACAGGCTTCTATGGCTACACCTTC.

The chain carries TRBV14 and TRBJ1-2; D unresolved. V was shortened by 5 bases and J by 4 bases, with 8 bases between the two germline ends. The CDR3 spans 12 residues. Germline CDR1 and CDR2: SGHDN and FVKESK. The CDR3 loop is CASSGGIYGYTF. The DNA for the CDR3 is TGTGCCAGCAGCGGCGGGATCTATGGCTACACCTTC.

The chain has TRBV3-1 (or the pseudogene TRBV3-2) and TRBJ1-1; possible D gene TRBD1, 6 bases. Trimming shortened V by 0 bases and J by 11 bases, and 16 bases separated the two germline ends. This CDR3 spans 14 amino acids. CDR1 is LGHDT, CDR2 YNNKEL, per germline (reference sequence). The CDR3 protein is CASSQDMGAFLAFF. CDR3 sequence (DNA): TGTGCCAGCAGCCAAGATATGGGGGCCTTTTTGGCTTTCTTT.

The V gene is TRBV18, the J gene TRBJ1-2, with D tentatively TRBD1 (6 bases). Between the trimmed V and J ends, which lost 5 bases and 6 bases, there was a span of 19 bases. CDR1 KGHSH and CDR2 LQKENI come from the germline V gene. This CDR3 has 15 amino acids. This chain's CDR3 is CASSLRGNFIDGYTF. DNA for the CDR3: TGTGCCAGCTCATTAAGGGGGAATTTTATCGATGGCTACACCTTC.

CDR3 region: CASSPRDPGVTGELFF. The CDR3 DNA is TGTGCCAGCAGCCCCCGTGACCCCGGGGTCACCGGGGAGCTGTTTTTT. The chain links TRBV9 to TRBJ2-2; maybe TRBD2 (5 bases). CDR1 is SGDLS and CDR2 is YYNGEE in the germline V gene. Trimming took 4 bases from V and 4 from J, leaving 17 bases between them. The CDR3 contains 16 residues. The complete variable domain, with remaining parts taken from reference TRBV9 and TRBJ2-2, reads DSGVTQTPKHLITATGQRVTLRCSPRSGDLSVYWYQQSLDQGLQFLIQYYNGEERAKGNILERFSAQQFPDLHSELNLSSLELGDSALYFCASSPRDPGVTGELFFGEGSRLTVL.

Only a few counts were recorded for this clone. CDR3 loop: CASSLLSFQYF. DNA for the CDR3: TGTGCCAGCAGCCTTCTCTCCTTTCAGTACTTC. The chain recombines TRBV9 with TRBJ2-4; no clear D. CDR3 length: 11 amino acids. The V end was cut by 4 bases, the J end by 11 bases, with 10 bases between. The germline V gene has CDR1 SGDLS and CDR2 YYNGEE.

CDR3 sequence: CAIRWTDYYGYTF. CDR3 DNA: TGTGCCATCAGATGGACAGACTACTATGGCTACACCTTC. This sequence joins TRBV10-3 and TRBJ1-2; TRBD1 might be the D (6 bases). V lost 6 bases, J lost 3 bases, and 11 bases lay in between. The CDR3 extends over 13 amino acids. Germline V gives CDR1 ENHRY, CDR2 SYGVKD.

This chain joins TRBV5-5 and TRBJ1-1, with 8 nucleotides matching TRBD1. This CDR3 has 16 residues. J was trimmed by 5 bases and V by 4 bases; bases with no gene match: 13. Germline V gene data show CDR1 as SGHKS and CDR2 as YYEKEE (reference sequence). CDR3 bases: TGTGCCAGCAGCCTGTCCCGGGACAGGCGCTGGACTGAAGCTTTCTTT. It translates to CASSLSRDRRWTEAFF.

V gene TRBV11-3 combines with J gene TRBJ2-7; 8 bases fit TRBD1. V dropped 0 bases and J dropped 2; count of bases not matched to a gene: 3. CDR1 is SGHNT and CDR2 is YENEEA in the germline V gene. CDR3 length: 15 amino acids. The CDR3, as DNA: TGTGCCAGCAGCTTAGAAGGACAGGGCCCCTACGAGCAGTACTTC. Translated: CASSLEGQGPYEQYF.

J is TRBJ1-1 and V is TRBV6-5; D remains ambiguous. The germline V gene has CDR1 MNHEY and CDR2 SVGAGI. V shed 6 bases and J shed 6 bases, with 14 bases lying between them. The CDR3 consists of 13 residues. As DNA, the CDR3 is TGTGCCAGCAGCCGCGGACTTGGGGCTGAAGCTTTCTTT. Amino acids: CASSRGLGAEAFF.

This chain uses TRBV11-2 with TRBJ2-2; 13 bases align to TRBD2. The CDR3 spans 16 residues. The V gene's germline CDR1 is SGHAT and CDR2 FQNNGV. V was pared by 5 bases and J by 6 bases, with 6 bases of the junction left unmatched. The CDR3 is CASSLGLAGVPGELFF. The CDR3, as DNA: TGTGCCAGCAGCCTAGGACTAGCGGGGGTCCCCGGGGAGCTGTTTTTT.